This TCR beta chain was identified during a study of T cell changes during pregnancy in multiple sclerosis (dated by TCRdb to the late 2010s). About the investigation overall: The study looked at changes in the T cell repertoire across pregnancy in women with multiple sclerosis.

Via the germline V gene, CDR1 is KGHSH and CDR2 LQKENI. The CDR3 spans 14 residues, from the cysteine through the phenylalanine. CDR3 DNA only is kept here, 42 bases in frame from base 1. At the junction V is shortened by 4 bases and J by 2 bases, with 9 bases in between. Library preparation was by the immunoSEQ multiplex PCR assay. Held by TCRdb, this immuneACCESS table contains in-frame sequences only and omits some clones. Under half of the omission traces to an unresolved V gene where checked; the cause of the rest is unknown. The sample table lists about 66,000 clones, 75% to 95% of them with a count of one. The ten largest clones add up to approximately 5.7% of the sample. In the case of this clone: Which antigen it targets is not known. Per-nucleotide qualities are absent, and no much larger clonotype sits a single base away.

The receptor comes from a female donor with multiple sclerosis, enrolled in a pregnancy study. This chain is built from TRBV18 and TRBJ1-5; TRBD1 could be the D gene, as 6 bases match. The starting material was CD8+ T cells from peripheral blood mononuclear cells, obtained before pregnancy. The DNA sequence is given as TGTGCCAGCTCACGGAAGGGGGGCAATCAGCCCCAGCATTTT. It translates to CASSRKGGNQPQHF.